The sample holds many counts of the clone carrying this TCR beta chain. Trimming stripped 1 base from V and 7 bases from J, with 17 bases between. The CDR3 is 15 amino acids. CDR1 SGHDN and CDR2 FVKESK come from the germline V gene. Researchers amplified the TCR beta CDR3 regions from RNA transcripts. First-round RT-PCR with HTBI primers amplified the TCR CDR3 region. Via MiXCR, TCRdb re-called the multiplex PCR reads, giving one row per CDR3 protein. The data show approximately 480,000 distinct CDR3 sequences, with less than 25% seen just once and approximately 25% held by the top ten. Graves' hyperthyroidism is called stable when ophthalmopathy does not progress within 18 months. Newly diagnosed hyperthyroidism patients aged 18 to 65 years had disease lasting under 2 months. Diagnoses were established using clinical symptoms, serum thyroxine and TRAb, thyroid ultrasound and orbital computed tomography. The authors obtained PBMCs from roughly 10 ml of fresh peripheral blood.

The data stem from a study of T cells in Graves' hyperthyroidism and ophthalmopathy. This clonotype originated in a man between 18 and 29 years old with Graves' hyperthyroidism. This chain connects TRBV14 to TRBJ2-7; D remains unclear. Source material: blood. CDR3 bases: TGTGCCAGCAGCCAAGCTTGGGCCATGGCGAGTGAGCAGTACTTC. It encodes CASSQAWAMASEQYF. The entire variable domain, with the rest obtained from reference TRBV14 and TRBJ2-7, is as follows: EAGVTQFPSHSVIEKGQTVTLRCDPISGHDNLYWYRRVMGKEIKFLLHFVKESKQDESGMPNNRFLAERTGGTYSTLKVQPAELEDSGVYFCASSQAWAMASEQYFGPGTRLTVT.